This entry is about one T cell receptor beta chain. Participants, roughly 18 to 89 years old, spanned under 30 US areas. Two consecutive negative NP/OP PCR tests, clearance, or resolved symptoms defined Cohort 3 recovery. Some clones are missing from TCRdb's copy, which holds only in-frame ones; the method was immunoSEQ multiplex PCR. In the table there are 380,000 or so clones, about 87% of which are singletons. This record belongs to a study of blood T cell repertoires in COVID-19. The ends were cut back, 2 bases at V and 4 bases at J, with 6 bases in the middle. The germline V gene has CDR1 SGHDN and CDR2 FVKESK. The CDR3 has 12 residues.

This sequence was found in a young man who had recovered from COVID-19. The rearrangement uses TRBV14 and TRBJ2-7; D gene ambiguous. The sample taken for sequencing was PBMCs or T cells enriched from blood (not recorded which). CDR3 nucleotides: TGTGCCAGCAGCCAAAACAGTTACGAGCAGTACTTC. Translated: CASSQNSYEQYF.